Presented here are 29 T cell receptor beta chains from one specimen sequenced in a study of CD8 T cells in ankylosing spondylitis. Which antigens these TCRs recognize remains unknown. TCRdb used MiXCR to reprocess the 5' RACE reads, holding one entry per CDR3 protein. The sample carries about 800,000 distinct CDR3 sequences, about 11% recorded once. Study observations and caveats: Characteristic of ankylosing spondylitis blood, it appeared, was a TCR beta motif comprising about 8 highly homologous variants.

The specimen was blood, either unsorted or a sorted T cell fraction (not recorded which). These receptors were obtained from a male donor with ankylosing spondylitis.

The rearrangement joins TRBV7-6 to TRBJ1-2; D is perhaps TRBD1 (6 bases). Germline V lookup: CDR1 SGHVS, CDR2 FNYEAQ. Trimming stripped 3 bases from V and 7 bases from J, with 15 bases between. This CDR3 has 14 residues. The chain's CDR3 is CASSFVQGTSGYTF. CDR3 nucleotide sequence: TGTGCCAGCAGCTTCGTTCAGGGGACGAGTGGCTACACCTTC.

The chain is built from TRBV24-1 and TRBJ2-1; 11 bases line up with TRBD2. The germline gives CDR1 KGHDR, CDR2 SFDVKD. Trimming cost V 5 bases and J 0 bases; bases outside gene matches: 5. This CDR3 is 17 amino acids long. For the CDR3, the DNA is TGTGCCACCAGTGCCTGGGGACTAGCGGACTCCTACAATGAGCAGTTCTTC. It encodes CATSAWGLADSYNEQFF.

The chain links TRBV5-1 to TRBJ2-2; D not certain. Germline CDR1 reads SGHRS; CDR2 reads YFSETQ. The CDR3 covers 14 residues. Deletions cut 3 bases from V and 7 bases from J, with 13 bases between. The CDR3 region is CASSSTTYLGELFF. The CDR3 region has the DNA TGCGCCAGCAGCTCGACGACGTATCTCGGGGAGCTGTTTTTT.

Only a few counts were recorded for this clonotype. The chain combines TRBV29-1 with TRBJ1-2; D unresolved. The CDR3 spans 13 residues. V lost 5 bases to trimming and J lost 1 base, with 11 bases between them. The germline CDR1 and CDR2 sequences are SQVTM and ANQGSEA. CDR3 nucleotide sequence: TGCAGCGTTATCAGATCAGATAACTATGGCTACACCTTC. Amino acid sequence: CSVIRSDNYGYTF.

The J gene is TRBJ2-3, the V gene TRBV9; the D call may be TRBD1 or TRBD2 (5 bases each). The CDR3 sequence is 15 residues long. V was pared by 4 bases and J by 0 bases, with 12 bases between. The germline CDR1 and CDR2 sequences are SGDLS and YYNGEE. DNA for the CDR3: TGTGCCAGCAGCTTCCGGGACCCGAGCACAGATACGCAGTATTTT. Translating it yields CASSFRDPSTDTQYF.

V gene TRBV28 combines with J gene TRBJ1-1; D unclear. With 8 bases removed from V and 6 bases from J, the gap between germline ends came to 10 bases. Germline values: CDR1 MDHEN, CDR2 SYDVKM. CDR3 length: 11 residues. CDR3 region: CASRHLAEAFF. The CDR3 nucleotides read TGTGCCAGCCGCCACCTCGCTGAAGCTTTCTTT.

The sample holds a few counts of this clonotype. CDR3 sequence: CSARGAGSSYNSPLHF. The CDR3 coding sequence is TGCAGTGCTAGAGGGGCAGGGAGCTCCTATAATTCACCCCTCCACTTT. The V call is TRBV20-1, the J call TRBJ1-6; D is possibly TRBD1 (5 bases). CDR1 is DFQATT and CDR2 is SNEGSKA in the germline V gene (reference sequence). V lost 1 base and J 0 bases, leaving 10 bases between the germline ends. The CDR3 consists of 16 residues.

This clonotype appeared a few times. J is TRBJ2-5 and V is TRBV19, with D uncertain. This CDR3 spans 13 amino acids. The germline gives CDR1 LNHDA, CDR2 SQIVND (reference sequence). V was clipped by 5 bases and J by 5 bases, with 12 bases between them. The CDR3 loop reads CASSPRRYETQYF. CDR3 coding DNA: TGTGCCAGTAGTCCTCGTCGTTACGAGACCCAGTACTTC.

The chain has TRBV2 and TRBJ1-1; no clear D gene. The ends were cut back, 5 bases at V and 3 bases at J, with 13 bases in the middle. The CDR3 runs 14 residues. Per germline, CDR1 SNHLY and CDR2 FYNNEI. The CDR3 reads CASSKDLEDTEAFF. CDR3 bases: TGTGCCAGCAGTAAGGACCTTGAGGACACTGAAGCTTTCTTT.

The chain carries TRBV20-1 and TRBJ2-7; 11 bases fit TRBD2. The CDR3 totals 16 residues. Germline assignment: CDR1 DFQATT and CDR2 SNEGSKA (reference sequence). With 3 bases clipped from V and 0 bases from J, the junction kept 7 bases outside the gene matches. The DNA of the CDR3 is TGCAGTGCTAGTCTCGCCACTAGCGGGAGCTCCTACGAGCAGTACTTC. Residues: CSASLATSGSSYEQYF.

The V call is TRBV4-1, the J call TRBJ1-1; TRBD1 aligns across 8 bases. Germline-derived CDR1 and CDR2 are MGHRA and YSYEKL. The CDR3 is 13 amino acids. J lost 4 bases, V lost 8 bases, and 6 bases had no gene match. As DNA, the CDR3 is TGCGCCAGCGGCAGAACAGGGGGCACTGAAGCTTTCTTT. It is translated as CASGRTGGTEAFF.

This clonotype has a count of ten or more. The rearrangement links TRBV10-3 to TRBJ2-5, with D perhaps TRBD1 (6 bases). Germline CDR1 is ENHRY and CDR2 is SYGVKD. This CDR3 comprises 14 residues. V lost 8 bases and J lost 2, with 15 bases in between. CDR3 protein: CAISAGAEQETQYF. For the CDR3, the DNA is TGTGCCATCTCAGCAGGGGCAGAACAAGAGACCCAGTACTTC.

This clonotype turned up a few times. This chain connects TRBV10-3 to TRBJ2-7, with 11 bases that match TRBD2. CDR1 and CDR2 from the germline V gene are ENHRY and SYGVKD. V was pared by 6 bases and J by 3 bases, with 10 bases of the junction left unmatched. This CDR3 spans 16 amino acids. Here the CDR3 reads CAIRPRLAGGGYEQYF. CDR3 DNA sequence: TGTGCCATCAGACCCCGCCTAGCGGGGGGAGGCTACGAGCAGTACTTC.

This clonotype was counted only a few times. The J gene is TRBJ1-2, the V gene TRBV20-1, with D possibly TRBD1 on 6 matching bases. The CDR3 is made up of 14 amino acids. Germline CDR1 reads DFQATT; CDR2 reads SNEGSKA (reference sequence). Trimming removed 1 base at V and 5 bases at J, with 14 bases between. The CDR3 coding sequence is TGCAGTGCTAGAGTTAAGGGGGATGAGTATGGCTACACCTTC. This sequence encodes CSARVKGDEYGYTF.

As for this clonotype: Mismatch with germline at one junction end may stem from a read error. CDR3 region: CCAYFSSGTSGAKIYNEQFF. In DNA, the CDR3 is TGCTGTGCTTACTTCTCCTCCGGGACTAGCGGGGCTAAAATCTACAATGAGCAGTTCTTC. V is TRBV20-1 and J is TRBJ2-1, with 13 nucleotides matching TRBD2. CDR1 is DFQATT, CDR2 SNEGSKA, per germline (reference sequence). The CDR3 is made up of 20 amino acids.

The sample holds many counts of this clonotype. V gene TRBV20-1 combines with J gene TRBJ2-1, with D uncertain. This CDR3 region has 15 residues. Germline V gene lookup returns CDR1 DFQATT and CDR2 SNEGSKA (reference sequence). The V end lost 4 bases, the J end lost 5 bases, and 18 bases lay between the germline ends. The CDR3 DNA reads TGCAGTGCTAAGGATAGCCGACGGCCTGACAATGAGCAGTTCTTC. This codes for CSAKDSRRPDNEQFF.

This clonotype was seen more than once but under ten times. The chain combines TRBV21-1 with TRBJ2-1; whether TRBD1, the table's D call, matches the DNA was not checked. TRBV21-1 counts as a pseudogene. This CDR3 is 15 amino acids long. CDR3 loop: CASSKPHDRGDEQFF. The CDR3 nucleotides are TGTGCCAGCAGCAAACCCCACGACAGGGGCGATGAGCAGTTCTTC.

Ten or more counts support this clonotype. The V call is TRBV5-6, the J call TRBJ1-4, with D possibly TRBD1 on 6 matching bases. Germline-derived CDR1 and CDR2 are SGHDT and YYEEEE. The V and J ends lost 0 bases and 8 bases respectively, with 14 bases between them. The CDR3 has 15 residues. In DNA, the CDR3 is TGTGCCAGCAGCTTGGCCTGGGGGGCGCAGGAAAAACTGTTTTTT. It translates to CASSLAWGAQEKLFF.

The V call is TRBV6-5, the J call TRBJ1-6; D may be TRBD1 (6 bases). Germline V gene sequence: CDR1 MNHEY, CDR2 SVGAGI. The CDR3 spans 14 residues. V was cut by 2 bases and J by 10 bases, with 12 bases left in between. As DNA, the CDR3 is TGTGCCAGCAGTTACGGCAGGGGAGGGTCACCCCTCCACTTT. This codes for CASSYGRGGSPLHF.

This clonotype came up many times. This rearrangement joins TRBV20-1 to TRBJ2-3; D ambiguous. V dropped 5 bases and J dropped 4 bases, with 16 bases sitting between them. The CDR3 is made up of 14 amino acids. CDR1 DFQATT and CDR2 SNEGSKA come from the germline V gene (reference sequence). CDR3 amino acids: CSAETQSRSDTQYF. In DNA form, the CDR3 reads TGCAGTGCTGAGACACAATCGAGGTCAGATACGCAGTATTTT.

The CDR3 spells CASSQAGARTGELFF. The CDR3 region has the DNA TGTGCCAGCAGCCAAGCGGGGGCTAGGACCGGGGAGCTGTTTTTT. The V gene is TRBV3-1, the J gene TRBJ2-2; D may match TRBD1 or TRBD2 (6 bases each). CDR1 LGHDT and CDR2 YNNKEL come from the germline V gene (reference sequence). This CDR3 is built from 15 residues. The V gene lost 1 base and the J gene lost 5 bases, with 11 bases spanning the gap.

Only a few counts were recorded for this clonotype. This sequence joins TRBV27 and TRBJ1-2, with 7 bases identical to TRBD1. There are 14 residues in the CDR3. CDR1 MNHEY and CDR2 SMNVEV come from the germline V gene (reference sequence). The V and J ends lost 6 bases and 5 bases, in that order; junction bases with no gene match: 9. CDR3 amino acids: CASRSQGEGYGYTF. CDR3 coding DNA: TGTGCCAGCAGGTCCCAGGGGGAGGGTTATGGCTACACCTTC.

In this sample, this clonotype turned up a few times. V gene TRBV4-3 combines with J gene TRBJ1-1; D uncertain. The length of the CDR3 is 16 residues. CDR1 and CDR2 (germline): LGHNA, YSLEER. With 0 bases removed from V and 3 bases from J, the gap between germline ends came to 14 bases. The CDR3 DNA is TGCGCCAGCAGCCAAGATGGGTCGCGGGCGTACACTGAAGCTTTCTTT. Translated, it gives CASSQDGSRAYTEAFF.

This clonotype was observed a handful of times. As DNA, the CDR3 is TGCAGTGGACAGGTTTCCACGAATACTGAAGCTTTCTTT. It codes for CSGQVSTNTEAFF. This rearrangement joins TRBV20-1 to TRBJ1-1, with D perhaps TRBD1 (6 bases). Trimming removed 7 bases at V and 5 bases at J, with 17 bases between. CDR1 and CDR2 (germline): DFQATT, SNEGSKA (reference sequence). This CDR3 spans 13 amino acids.

A few counts support this clonotype. The genes are TRBV20-1 and TRBJ1-5, with D possibly matching TRBD1 (5 bases). Trimming cost V 0 bases and J 2 bases, with 14 bases left between them. The CDR3 loop spans 16 amino acids. The germline gives CDR1 DFQATT, CDR2 SNEGSKA (reference sequence). CDR3 DNA: TGCAGTGCTAGAGATGAAAACCGGGACGGCAATCAGCCCCAGCATTTT. Translation: CSARDENRDGNQPQHF.

The gene calls are TRBV5-1 and TRBJ2-1; the D gene is possibly TRBD1 (6 bases). Germline-derived CDR1 and CDR2 are SGHRS and YFSETQ. Trimming cost V 1 base and J 5 bases, with 13 bases left between them. The CDR3 is made up of 15 amino acids. The CDR3 sequence is CASSLLPAGDNEQFF. The DNA of the CDR3 is TGCGCCAGCAGCTTGCTTCCCGCAGGGGACAATGAGCAGTTCTTC.

The genes are TRBV20-1 and TRBJ1-1, with 7 bases fitting TRBD1. Germline-derived CDR1 and CDR2 are DFQATT and SNEGSKA (reference sequence). The J segment lost 6 bases and the V segment lost 2 bases, leaving 9 bases of the junction unmatched. The CDR3 contains 14 residues. CDR3 in DNA: TGCAGTGCTAGACGGACAGGCGACGCTCCTGAAGCTTTCTTT. Translated: CSARRTGDAPEAFF.

The V call is TRBV7-2, the J call TRBJ2-3; 8 bases agree with TRBD2. Germline assignment: CDR1 SGHTA and CDR2 FQGNSA. V was pared by 4 bases and J by 4 bases, with 10 bases of the junction left unmatched. This CDR3 is 16 amino acids long. The DNA of the CDR3 is TGTGCCAGCAGCTATTTCCCCCGGGGGGGGGCAGATACGCAGTATTTT. Amino acid sequence: CASSYFPRGGADTQYF.

The J gene is TRBJ2-5, the V gene TRBV20-1; 11 positions match TRBD2. CDR1 is DFQATT, CDR2 SNEGSKA, per germline (reference sequence). Trimming took 2 bases from V and 5 from J; bases not matched to a gene: 7. The CDR3 runs to 15 residues. The CDR3 loop is CSARSASGRTETQYF. Here the CDR3 DNA reads TGCAGTGCTAGAAGCGCTAGCGGGAGGACGGAGACCCAGTACTTC.